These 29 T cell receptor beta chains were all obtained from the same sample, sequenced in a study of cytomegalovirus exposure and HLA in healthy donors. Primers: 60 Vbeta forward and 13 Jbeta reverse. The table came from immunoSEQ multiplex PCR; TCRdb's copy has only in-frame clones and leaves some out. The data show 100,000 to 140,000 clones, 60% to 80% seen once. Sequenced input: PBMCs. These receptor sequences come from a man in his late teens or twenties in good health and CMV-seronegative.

The CDR3 coding sequence is TGTGCCAGCAGCCAAGGGACTAGCGGGGGGGAGAGTGAGCAGTTCTTC. Translated: CASSQGTSGGESEQFF. The chain employs TRBV4-2 and TRBJ2-1, with TRBD2 matching 15 bases. V gave up 1 base and J gave up 9 bases; unmatched junction bases: 4. The CDR3 is made up of 16 amino acids. Per germline, CDR1 LGHNA and CDR2 YNFKEQ.

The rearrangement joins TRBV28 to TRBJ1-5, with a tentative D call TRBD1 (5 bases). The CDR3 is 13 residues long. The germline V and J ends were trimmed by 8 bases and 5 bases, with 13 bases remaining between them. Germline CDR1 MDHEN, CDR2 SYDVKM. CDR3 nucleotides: TGTGCCAGCGGCCCGGGGGGAGATCAGCCCCAGCATTTT. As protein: CASGPGGDQPQHF.

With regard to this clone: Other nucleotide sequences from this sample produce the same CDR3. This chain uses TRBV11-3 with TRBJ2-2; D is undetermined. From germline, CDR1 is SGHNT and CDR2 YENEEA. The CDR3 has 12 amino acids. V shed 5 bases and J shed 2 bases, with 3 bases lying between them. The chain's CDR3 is CASSPNTGELFF. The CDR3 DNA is TGTGCCAGCAGCCCTAACACCGGGGAGCTGTTTTTT.

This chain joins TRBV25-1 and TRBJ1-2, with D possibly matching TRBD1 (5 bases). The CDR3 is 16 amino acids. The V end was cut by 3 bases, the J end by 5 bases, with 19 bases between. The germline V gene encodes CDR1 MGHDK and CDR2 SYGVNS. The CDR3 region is CASSDTTGGVLYGYTF. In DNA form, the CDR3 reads TGTGCCAGCAGTGATACCACTGGGGGGGTCTTATATGGCTACACCTTC.

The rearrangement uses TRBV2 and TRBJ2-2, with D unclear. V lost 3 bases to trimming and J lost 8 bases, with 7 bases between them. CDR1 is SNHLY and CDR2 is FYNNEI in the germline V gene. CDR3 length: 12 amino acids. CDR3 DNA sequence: TGTGCCAGCAGTGACCGGGTGGGGGAGCTGTTTTTT. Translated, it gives CASSDRVGELFF.

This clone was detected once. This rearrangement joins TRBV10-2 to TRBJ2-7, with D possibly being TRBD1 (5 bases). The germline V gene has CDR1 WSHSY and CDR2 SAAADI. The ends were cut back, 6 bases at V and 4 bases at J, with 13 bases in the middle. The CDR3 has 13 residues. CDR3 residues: CASSLVGPYEQYF. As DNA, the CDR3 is TGCGCCAGCAGCCTCGTGGGGCCTTACGAGCAGTACTTC.

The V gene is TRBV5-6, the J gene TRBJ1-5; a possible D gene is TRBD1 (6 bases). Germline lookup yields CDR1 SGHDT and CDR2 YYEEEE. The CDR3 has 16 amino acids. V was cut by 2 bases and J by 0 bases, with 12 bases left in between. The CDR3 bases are TGTGCCAGCAGCTTTGGGCGGGGGGCTAGCAATCAGCCCCAGCATTTT. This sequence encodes CASSFGRGASNQPQHF. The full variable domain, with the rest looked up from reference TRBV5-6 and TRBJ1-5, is DAGVTQSPTHLIKTRGQQVTLRCSPKSGHDTVSWYQQALGQGPQFIFQYYEEEERQRGNFPDRFSGHQFPNYSSELNVNALLLGDSALYLCASSFGRGASNQPQHFGDGTRLSIL.

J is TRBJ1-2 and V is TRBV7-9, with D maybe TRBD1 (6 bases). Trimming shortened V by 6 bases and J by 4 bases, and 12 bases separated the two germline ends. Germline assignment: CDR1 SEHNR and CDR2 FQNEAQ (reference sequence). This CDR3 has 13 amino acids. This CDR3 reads CASSSRTAYGYTF. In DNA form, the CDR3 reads TGTGCCAGCAGTTCCCGGACAGCCTATGGCTACACCTTC.

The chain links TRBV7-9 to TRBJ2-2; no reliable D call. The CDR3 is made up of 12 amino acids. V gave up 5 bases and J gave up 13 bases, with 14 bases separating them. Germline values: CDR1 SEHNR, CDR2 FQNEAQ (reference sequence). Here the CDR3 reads CASSQDLRGLFF. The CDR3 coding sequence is TGTGCCAGCAGCCAAGACCTTAGAGGGCTGTTTTTT.

The CDR3 reads CASSMGRGVDSNQPQHF. Here the CDR3 DNA reads TGTGCCAGTAGTATGGGGAGGGGCGTGGATAGCAATCAGCCCCAGCATTTT. The V gene is TRBV19, the J gene TRBJ1-5, with D tentatively TRBD1 (5 bases). The CDR3 is 17 amino acids. V was trimmed by 3 bases and J by 0 bases, leaving 15 bases between them. The germline gives CDR1 LNHDA, CDR2 SQIVND (reference sequence).

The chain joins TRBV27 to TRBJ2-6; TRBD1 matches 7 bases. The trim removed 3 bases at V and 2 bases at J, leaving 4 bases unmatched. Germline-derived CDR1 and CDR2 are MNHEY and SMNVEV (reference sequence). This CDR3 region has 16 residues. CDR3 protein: CASSFQGVAGANVLTF. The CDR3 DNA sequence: TGTGCCAGCAGTTTTCAGGGGGTAGCTGGGGCCAACGTCCTGACTTTC.

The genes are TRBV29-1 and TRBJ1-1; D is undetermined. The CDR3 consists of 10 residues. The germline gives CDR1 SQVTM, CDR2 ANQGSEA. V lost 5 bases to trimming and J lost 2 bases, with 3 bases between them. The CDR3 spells CSVSNTEAFF. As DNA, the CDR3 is TGCAGCGTTTCTAACACTGAAGCTTTCTTT.

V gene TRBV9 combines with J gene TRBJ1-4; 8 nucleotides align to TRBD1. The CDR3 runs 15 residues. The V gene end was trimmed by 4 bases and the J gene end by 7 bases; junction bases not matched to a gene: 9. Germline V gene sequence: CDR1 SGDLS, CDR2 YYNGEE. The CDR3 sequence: CASSPRGQEVEKLFF. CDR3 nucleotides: TGTGCCAGCAGCCCAAGGGGACAGGAGGTTGAAAAACTGTTTTTT.

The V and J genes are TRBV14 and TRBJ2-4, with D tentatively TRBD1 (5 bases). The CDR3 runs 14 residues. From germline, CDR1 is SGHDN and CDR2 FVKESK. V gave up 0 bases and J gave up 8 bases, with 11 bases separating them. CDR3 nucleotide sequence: TGTGCCAGCAGCCAAGATTTAGACAGTGACATTCAGTACTTC. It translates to CASSQDLDSDIQYF.

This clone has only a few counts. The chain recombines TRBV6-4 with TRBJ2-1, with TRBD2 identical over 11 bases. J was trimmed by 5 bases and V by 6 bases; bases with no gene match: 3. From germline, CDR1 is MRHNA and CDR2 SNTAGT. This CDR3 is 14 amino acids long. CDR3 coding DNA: TGTGCCAGCAGCCTAGCGGGGGGTAACAATGAGCAGTTCTTC. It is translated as CASSLAGGNNEQFF.

DNA for the CDR3: TGTGCCAGCAGGGGGGCCAGCTCTGGGGCCAACGTCCTGACTTTC. This gives the protein CASRGASSGANVLTF. V and J are TRBV27 and TRBJ2-6, with a weak D call TRBD1 (6 bases). Germline values: CDR1 MNHEY, CDR2 SMNVEV (reference sequence). The CDR3 sequence is 15 residues long. Trimming removed 6 bases at V and 0 bases at J, with 9 bases between. The whole variable domain, filled in from reference TRBV27 and TRBJ2-6, reads EAQVTQNPRYLITVTGKKLTVTCSQNMNHEYMSWYRQDPGLGLRQIYYSMNVEVTDKGDVPEGYKVSRKEKRNFPLILESPSPNQTSLYFCASRGASSGANVLTFGAGSRLTVL.

CDR3 sequence (DNA): TGCGCCAGCAGCGAGGGGACAGGCCCTTACAATGAGCAGTTCTTC. Its protein product is CASSEGTGPYNEQFF. V and J are TRBV5-1 and TRBJ2-1; 8 nucleotides line up with TRBD1. There are 15 residues in the CDR3. Germline CDR1 and CDR2: SGHRS and YFSETQ. With 4 bases clipped from V and 4 bases from J, the junction kept 7 bases outside the gene matches.

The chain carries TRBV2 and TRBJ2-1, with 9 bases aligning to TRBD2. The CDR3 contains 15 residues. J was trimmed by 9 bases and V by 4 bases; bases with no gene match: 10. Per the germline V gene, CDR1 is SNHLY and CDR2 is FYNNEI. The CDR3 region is CASSGGAGGPGEQFF. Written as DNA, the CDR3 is TGTGCCAGCAGTGGGGGCGCGGGGGGGCCTGGTGAGCAGTTCTTC.

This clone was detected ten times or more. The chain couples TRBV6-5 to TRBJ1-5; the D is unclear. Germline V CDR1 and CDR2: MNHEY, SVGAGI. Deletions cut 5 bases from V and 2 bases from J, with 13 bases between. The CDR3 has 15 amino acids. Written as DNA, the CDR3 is TGTGCCAGCAGTCACAGTGATTTGGGCAATCAGCCCCAGCATTTT. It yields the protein CASSHSDLGNQPQHF.

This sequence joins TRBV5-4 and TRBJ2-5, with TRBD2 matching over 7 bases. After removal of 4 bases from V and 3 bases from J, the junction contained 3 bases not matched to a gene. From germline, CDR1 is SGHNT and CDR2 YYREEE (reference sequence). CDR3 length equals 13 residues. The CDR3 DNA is TGTGCCAGCAGCCCGAGCGGGGAAGAGACCCAGTACTTC. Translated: CASSPSGEETQYF.

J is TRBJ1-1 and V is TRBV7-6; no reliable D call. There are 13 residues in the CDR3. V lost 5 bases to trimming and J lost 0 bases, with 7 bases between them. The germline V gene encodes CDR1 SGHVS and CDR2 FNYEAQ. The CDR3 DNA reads TGTGCCAGCAGCACTACCCTGAACACTGAAGCTTTCTTT. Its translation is CASSTTLNTEAFF.

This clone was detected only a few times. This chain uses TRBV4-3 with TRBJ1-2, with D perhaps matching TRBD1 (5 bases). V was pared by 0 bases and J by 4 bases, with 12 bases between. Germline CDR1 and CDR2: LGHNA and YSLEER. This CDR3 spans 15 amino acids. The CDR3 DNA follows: TGCGCCAGCAGCCAAGAGGGCAGGGACTCCTATGGCTACACCTTC. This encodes CASSQEGRDSYGYTF.

DNA for the CDR3: TGTGCCAGCTCGGGACAGAACTCTGGAAACACCATATATTTT. It codes for CASSGQNSGNTIYF. This chain uses TRBV7-9 with TRBJ1-3; 7 bases are shared with TRBD1. Per the germline V gene, CDR1 is SEHNR and CDR2 is FQNEAQ (reference sequence). With 8 bases clipped from V and 0 bases from J, the junction kept 4 bases outside the gene matches. This CDR3 is 14 amino acids long.

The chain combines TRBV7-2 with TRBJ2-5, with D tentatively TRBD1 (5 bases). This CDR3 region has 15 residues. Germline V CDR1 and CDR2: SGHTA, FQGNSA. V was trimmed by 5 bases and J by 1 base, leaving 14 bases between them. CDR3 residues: CASSRYIQGQETQYF. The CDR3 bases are TGTGCCAGCAGCCGATACATCCAGGGCCAAGAGACCCAGTACTTC.

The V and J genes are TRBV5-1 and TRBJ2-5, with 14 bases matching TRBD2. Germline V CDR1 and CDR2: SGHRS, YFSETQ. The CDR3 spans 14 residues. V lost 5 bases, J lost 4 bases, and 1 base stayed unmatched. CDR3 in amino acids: CASSGTSGGETQYF. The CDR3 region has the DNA TGCGCCAGCAGTGGGACTAGCGGGGGAGAGACCCAGTACTTC.

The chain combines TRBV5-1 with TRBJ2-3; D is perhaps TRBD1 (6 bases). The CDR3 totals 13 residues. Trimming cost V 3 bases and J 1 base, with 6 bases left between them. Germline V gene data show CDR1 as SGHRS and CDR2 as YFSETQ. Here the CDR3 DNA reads TGCGCCAGCAGCTGGACAGGCACAGATACGCAGTATTTT. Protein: CASSWTGTDTQYF.

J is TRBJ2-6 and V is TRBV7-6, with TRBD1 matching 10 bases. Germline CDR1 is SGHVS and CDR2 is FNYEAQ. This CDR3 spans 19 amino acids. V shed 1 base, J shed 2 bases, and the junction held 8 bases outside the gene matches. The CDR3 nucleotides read TGTGCCAGCAGCTTAGGGTTCTTGGGACAGGGGACTGGGGCCAACGTCCTGACTTTC. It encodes CASSLGFLGQGTGANVLTF.

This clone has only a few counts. In DNA form, the CDR3 reads TGTGCCATCAGTGAGAGTGGCACTGGAAACACCATATATTTT. Translated, it gives CAISESGTGNTIYF. V usage is TRBV10-3 and J usage is TRBJ1-3; D gene uncertain. Germline V lookup: CDR1 ENHRY, CDR2 SYGVKD. The CDR3 consists of 14 residues. V shed 2 bases and J shed 2 bases, with 7 bases lying between them.

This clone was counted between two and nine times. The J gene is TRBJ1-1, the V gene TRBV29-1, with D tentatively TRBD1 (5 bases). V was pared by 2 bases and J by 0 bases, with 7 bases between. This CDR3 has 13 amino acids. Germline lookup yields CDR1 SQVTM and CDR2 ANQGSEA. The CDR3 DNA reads TGCAGCGTTGAAAGACAGATGAACACTGAAGCTTTCTTT. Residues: CSVERQMNTEAFF.